This TCR beta chain came from a study of PD-L1 blockade in urothelial cancer. The sample's time point: pretreatment peripheral blood. Locally advanced or metastatic urothelial carcinoma affected the patients. The ends were cut back, 3 bases at V and 4 bases at J, with 12 bases in the middle. Germline assignment: CDR1 SNHLY and CDR2 FYNNEI. The CDR3 has 14 amino acids. The investigators introduced synthetic TCR analog templates into each PCR as spikes. Profiled with immunoSEQ multiplex PCR; TCRdb holds only in-frame clones, not every one. Here the sample spans about 39,000 clones, about 89% being singletons.

The sequencing used PBMCs, collected around atezolizumab (anti-PD-L1) treatment. J is TRBJ1-2 and V is TRBV2; D unresolved. The receptor was derived from an older woman with urothelial cancer. CDR3 DNA sequence: TGTGCCAGCAGTGATGTGGGCCCCAGCTATGGCTACACCTTC. Its translation: CASSDVGPSYGYTF.